The rows below give T cell receptor beta chains drawn from one sample of a study of PD-L1 blockade in urothelial cancer. Using immunoSEQ multiplex PCR, the repertoire was profiled, and TCRdb retains in-frame clones only, with some absent. The table lists 60,000 to 85,000 clones, approximately 90% of them singletons. The sample was PBMCs, taken around atezolizumab (anti-PD-L1) treatment. The receptors shown here come from a woman between 65 and 79 years old with urothelial cancer. The conserved cysteine and the conserved F or W are not part of the CDR3 here. Expanded clones are given a class, and other clones once, few, many or no size at all.

j_call: TRBJ1-5
clone_size: NA
v_call: TRBV27
cdr3_aa: ASSPRHRAHQPQH

j_call: TRBJ2-2
clone_size: NA
v_call: TRBV4-3
cdr3_aa: ASSQIYTVESGELF

j_call: TRBJ1-3
clone_size: NA
v_call: TRBV5-1
cdr3_aa: ASSDEYRGSGNTIY

j_call: TRBJ2-7
clone_size: NA
v_call: TRBV29-1
cdr3_aa: SVDQPGLGTYEQY

j_call: TRBJ2-2
clone_size: NA
v_call: TRBV7-9
cdr3_aa: ASSLASGPAGELF

j_call: TRBJ2-5
clone_size: NA
v_call: TRBV6-1
cdr3_aa: ASSEGGERMAPQETQY

j_call: TRBJ2-7
clone_size: NA
v_call: TRBV14
cdr3_aa: ASSRYQGYEQY

j_call: TRBJ2-3
clone_size: once
v_call: TRBV5-1
cdr3_aa: ASSLGTGGVDTQY

j_call: TRBJ2-5
clone_size: NA
v_call: TRBV7-6
cdr3_aa: ASEGIGGGGEETQY

j_call: TRBJ2-3
clone_size: NA
v_call: TRBV30
cdr3_aa: AWSMGQGADTQY

j_call: TRBJ2-3
clone_size: few
v_call: TRBV7-6
cdr3_aa: ASTPGQVHTDTQY

j_call: TRBJ2-1
clone_size: NA
v_call: TRBV5-1
cdr3_aa: ASRGEPGLTYNEQF

j_call: TRBJ1-5
clone_size: NA
v_call: TRBV19
cdr3_aa: ASSGRDQGEPQH

j_call: TRBJ2-5
clone_size: NA
v_call: TRBV6-5
cdr3_aa: ASSYGQSGETQY

j_call: TRBJ1-1
clone_size: NA
v_call: TRBV10-3
cdr3_aa: AISESRAVMNTEAF

j_call: TRBJ2-2
clone_size: NA
v_call: TRBV5-1
cdr3_aa: ASSFRLDRGQNTGELF

j_call: TRBJ2-2
clone_size: NA
v_call: TRBV30
cdr3_aa: AWRGGWASNTGELF

j_call: TRBJ1-6
clone_size: NA
v_call: TRBV18
cdr3_aa: ASSPGRDSPLH

j_call: TRBJ1-2
clone_size: NA
v_call: TRBV11-2
cdr3_aa: ASSLDREYGYT

j_call: TRBJ2-1
clone_size: NA
v_call: TRBV6-5
cdr3_aa: ASSYVSGGAGTEQF

j_call: TRBJ1-4
clone_size: NA
v_call: TRBV9
cdr3_aa: ASSVRSTNEKLF

j_call: TRBJ2-1
clone_size: NA
v_call: TRBV7-2
cdr3_aa: ASTVDSVAGNEQF

j_call: TRBJ2-7
clone_size: NA
v_call: TRBV30
cdr3_aa: AWRGDRGGSYEQY

j_call: TRBJ2-1
clone_size: NA
v_call: TRBV7-8
cdr3_aa: ASSLVLSAYNEQF

j_call: TRBJ1-1
clone_size: once
v_call: TRBV30
cdr3_aa: AWRTRLNTEAF

j_call: TRBJ1-4
clone_size: NA
v_call: TRBV19
cdr3_aa: ASSDQRDEKLF

j_call: TRBJ2-1
clone_size: NA
v_call: TRBV29-1
cdr3_aa: SVVRDRVSNEQF

j_call: TRBJ2-3
clone_size: NA
v_call: TRBV6-5
cdr3_aa: ASSFSGRSSDTQY

j_call: TRBJ1-5
clone_size: NA
v_call: TRBV28
cdr3_aa: ASRSGLNQPQH

j_call: TRBJ2-7
clone_size: NA
v_call: TRBV27
cdr3_aa: ASSLQGPGGSSYEQY

j_call: TRBJ1-2
clone_size: NA
v_call: TRBV5-1
cdr3_aa: ASSLEGLAGFGYT

j_call: TRBJ1-5
clone_size: NA
v_call: TRBV19
cdr3_aa: ASRVGSGQPQH

j_call: TRBJ2-7
clone_size: NA
v_call: TRBV7-3
cdr3_aa: ASSLTGGGDEQY

j_call: TRBJ1-1
clone_size: NA
v_call: TRBV28
cdr3_aa: ATQEDLNTEAF

j_call: TRBJ2-1
clone_size: few
v_call: TRBV6-6
cdr3_aa: ASTNDRDNEQF

j_call: TRBJ2-3
clone_size: NA
v_call: TRBV19
cdr3_aa: ASRETGTLSDTQY

j_call: TRBJ1-2
clone_size: NA
v_call: TRBV27
cdr3_aa: ASSLGGRGNYGYT

j_call: TRBJ1-3
clone_size: once
v_call: TRBV27
cdr3_aa: ASSFDRGGGNTIY

j_call: TRBJ2-2
clone_size: once
v_call: TRBV19
cdr3_aa: ASSRGGLAQSGTGELF

j_call: TRBJ2-3
clone_size: medium-sized
v_call: TRBV5-1
cdr3_aa: ASSLASTDTQY

j_call: TRBJ1-2
clone_size: NA
v_call: TRBV5-1
cdr3_aa: ASTGGESRGYT

j_call: TRBJ2-7
clone_size: NA
v_call: TRBV7-2
cdr3_aa: ASSLVGGLAGGLEQY